This TCR beta chain was obtained from a study of blood T cell repertoires in COVID-19. The table came from immunoSEQ multiplex PCR; TCRdb's copy has only in-frame clones and leaves some out. This table has 300,000 to 400,000 clones, around 87% appearing once. Clinical history as reported by participants underpinned cohort assignment. The CDR3 totals 13 residues. V shed 1 base, J shed 12 bases, and the junction held 1 base outside the gene matches. CDR1 and CDR2 (germline): SQVTM, ANQGSEA. This clonotype originated in a woman between 25 and 40 years old with acute COVID-19. The V call is TRBV29-1, the J call TRBJ2-1; TRBD2 matches 15 bases. The specimen was PBMCs or T cells enriched from blood (not recorded which). In nucleotides, the CDR3 is TGCAGCGTTGAAGTGGGACTAGCGGGGGGGCAGTTCTTC. Protein sequence: CSVEVGLAGGQFF.